Listed here are 27 T cell receptor beta chains from one sample, sequenced in a study of blood T cell repertoires in COVID-19. Generated by immunoSEQ multiplex PCR, the TCRdb table keeps only in-frame clones and is missing some. Found here are roughly 63,000 clones, 80% to 90% of them singletons; the top ten hold 1.2% to 1.5%. Sequencing used peripheral blood. The receptors originated from a man in his sixties with acute or convalescent COVID-19.

Comment on this clone: Additional DNA sequences in this sample encode the identical CDR3. The V and J genes are TRBV10-3 and TRBJ1-4, with a weak D call TRBD1 (6 bases). CDR3 length: 14 residues. Per the germline V gene, CDR1 is ENHRY and CDR2 is SYGVKD. V lost 6 bases and J lost 5, with 13 bases in between. The CDR3: CAISESQGNEKLFF. The CDR3 nucleotides are TGTGCCATCAGCGAATCCCAGGGGAATGAAAAACTGTTTTTT.

The chain employs TRBV27 and TRBJ1-5; 7 bases line up with TRBD1. The CDR3 has 17 amino acids. Losses at the gene ends were 6 bases for V and 0 bases for J; bases not matched to a gene: 11. CDR1 is MNHEY, CDR2 SMNVEV, per germline (reference sequence). CDR3 amino acids: CASSSTLDRASNQPQHF. CDR3 in DNA: TGTGCCAGCAGCTCGACCCTAGACAGGGCTAGCAATCAGCCCCAGCATTTT.

This chain joins TRBV12-5 and TRBJ1-4, with 7 bases identical to TRBD1. Germline V lookup: CDR1 LGHNT, CDR2 FRNRAP. There are 15 residues in the CDR3. The V and J ends lost 11 bases and 6 bases, in that order; junction bases with no gene match: 15. This chain's CDR3 is CASSYRGRQDEKLFF. The CDR3 DNA is TGTGCTTCCTCCTACAGGGGAAGACAGGATGAAAAACTGTTTTTT.

This rearrangement joins TRBV30 to TRBJ2-5; unclear D gene. V was clipped by 0 bases and J by 6 bases, with 14 bases between them. Germline CDR1 GTSNPN, CDR2 SVGIG (reference sequence). The length of the CDR3 is 14 residues. The CDR3 DNA reads as TGTGCCTGGAGTGTATCAGGAAACAGCCAGACCCAGTACTTC. It translates to CAWSVSGNSQTQYF. Full variable domain (remainder filled in from reference TRBV30 and TRBJ2-5): SQTIHQWPATLVQPVGSPLSLECTVEGTSNPNLYWYRQAAGRGLQLLFYSVGIGQISSEVPQNLSASRPQDRQFILSSKKLLLSDSGFYLCAWSVSGNSQTQYFGPGTRLLVL.

This rearrangement joins TRBV5-1 to TRBJ2-6, with unresolved D. The ends were cut back, 2 bases at V and 0 bases at J, with 6 bases in the middle. The germline gives CDR1 SGHRS, CDR2 YFSETQ. CDR3 length equals 15 residues. DNA for the CDR3: TGCGCCAGCAGCTTTGGAGACTCTGGGGCCAACGTCCTGACTTTC. It codes for CASSFGDSGANVLTF.

The rearrangement uses TRBV7-2 and TRBJ2-7; TRBD2 matches at 8 bases. Trimming at V came to 0 bases and at J to 0 bases, leaving 7 bases not matched to a gene. This CDR3 has 17 residues. Germline values: CDR1 SGHTA, CDR2 FQGNSA. CDR3 sequence reads: CASSLARTGTSSYEQYF. The CDR3 DNA reads TGTGCCAGCAGCTTAGCCCGGACGGGGACTAGCTCCTACGAGCAGTACTTC.

The chain carries TRBV4-2 and TRBJ1-4, with 7 bases identical to TRBD1. This CDR3 spans 17 amino acids. Germline loops: CDR1 LGHNA, CDR2 YNFKEQ. With 1 base clipped from V and 7 bases from J, the junction kept 12 bases outside the gene matches. CDR3 sequence reads: CASSQGTGQARGEKLFF. DNA for the CDR3: TGTGCCAGCAGCCAAGGCACCGGACAGGCGAGGGGTGAAAAACTGTTTTTT.

J is TRBJ1-3 and V is TRBV19; D not resolved. V shed 0 bases and J shed 4 bases, with 10 bases lying between them. The germline CDR1 and CDR2 sequences are LNHDA and SQIVND (reference sequence). The CDR3 spans 15 residues. The CDR3 loop is CASSIDRERGNTIYF. In DNA form, the CDR3 reads TGTGCCAGTAGTATAGATCGAGAACGAGGAAACACCATATATTTT.

The gene calls are TRBV15 and TRBJ1-4; D not resolved. CDR1 LNHNV and CDR2 YYDKDF come from the germline V gene (reference sequence). V was clipped by 1 base and J by 2 bases, with 5 bases between them. This CDR3 contains 14 residues. The CDR3 protein is CATSRGSTNEKLFF. The CDR3 region has the DNA TGTGCCACCAGCAGAGGGAGTACTAATGAAAAACTGTTTTTT.

The chain is built from TRBV7-3 and TRBJ1-1, with D tentatively TRBD1 (5 bases). CDR3 size: 14 residues. The germline V gene has CDR1 SGHTA and CDR2 FQGTGA. The ends were cut back, 5 bases at V and 1 base at J, with 11 bases in the middle. CDR3 nucleotides: TGTGCCAGCAGCCAAGGACATTCGAACACTGAAGCTTTCTTT. It encodes CASSQGHSNTEAFF.

The sample holds a few counts of this clone. This chain links TRBV25-1 with TRBJ1-1; 7 nucleotides line up with TRBD1. This CDR3 region has 15 residues. Germline V lookup: CDR1 MGHDK, CDR2 SYGVNS. Losses at the gene ends were 7 bases for V and 0 bases for J; bases not matched to a gene: 8. The CDR3 is CASKGRTGMNTEAFF. The CDR3 nucleotides are TGTGCCAGCAAAGGAAGGACAGGCATGAACACTGAAGCTTTCTTT.

The J gene is TRBJ1-1, the V gene TRBV7-3; D is ambiguous. The CDR3 is made up of 13 amino acids. V was shortened by 4 bases and J by 2 bases, with 8 bases between the two germline ends. The germline CDR1 and CDR2 sequences are SGHTA and FQGTGA. The CDR3 DNA reads TGTGCCAGCAGCTCTACTTCTAACACTGAAGCTTTCTTT. It codes for CASSSTSNTEAFF.

The rearrangement joins TRBV28 to TRBJ1-3; D is unclear. Trimming cost V 2 bases and J 7 bases, with 9 bases left between them. Germline lookup yields CDR1 MDHEN and CDR2 SYDVKM. The length of the CDR3 is 13 residues. CDR3 nucleotide sequence: TGTGCCAGCAGTTTAGAGGTTTTGAACACCATATATTTT. Translation gives CASSLEVLNTIYF.

The chain carries TRBV11-2 and TRBJ1-6; TRBD1 matches at 7 bases. The CDR3 is 13 amino acids. Germline loops: CDR1 SGHAT, CDR2 FQNNGV. With 5 bases clipped from V and 13 bases from J, the junction kept 8 bases outside the gene matches. The CDR3 sequence: CASSLSQGRPLHF. The CDR3 DNA follows: TGTGCCAGCAGCCTCTCACAGGGGAGGCCCCTCCACTTT. Full variable domain (rest looked up from reference TRBV11-2 and TRBJ1-6): EAGVAQSPRYKIIEKRQSVAFWCNPISGHATLYWYQQILGQGPKLLIQFQNNGVVDDSQLPKDRFSAERLKGVDSTLKIQPAKLEDSAVYLCASSLSQGRPLHFGNGTRLTVT.

V and J are TRBV29-1 and TRBJ2-3; a possible D gene is TRBD1 (5 bases). Germline V gene sequence: CDR1 SQVTM, CDR2 ANQGSEA. The length of the CDR3 is 13 residues. V shed 4 bases and J shed 1 base, with 9 bases lying between them. The CDR3 region is CSVVQAGTDTQYF. The CDR3 DNA reads as TGCAGCGTTGTACAGGCGGGCACAGATACGCAGTATTTT.

The rearrangement uses TRBV6-5 and TRBJ2-7; D perhaps matches TRBD2 (6 bases). Germline V CDR1 and CDR2: MNHEY, SVGAGI. V lost 5 bases and J lost 7, with 15 bases in between. The CDR3 is made up of 13 amino acids. The CDR3 coding sequence is TGTGCCAGCAGTAGGGACCCCGGGGGAGAGCAGTACTTC. This sequence encodes CASSRDPGGEQYF.

This clone was seen a few times. This chain links TRBV4-3 with TRBJ1-2; 10 bases match TRBD1. J lost 2 bases, V lost 3 bases, and 3 bases had no gene match. CDR1 and CDR2 from the germline V gene are LGHNA and YSLEER. CDR3 size: 15 residues. CDR3 nucleotide sequence: TGCGCCAGCAGCCACCTGGGACAGGGGAACTATGGCTACACCTTC. Encoded protein: CASSHLGQGNYGYTF.

This rearrangement joins TRBV27 to TRBJ1-1; possible D gene TRBD1, 5 bases. Germline V CDR1 and CDR2: MNHEY, SMNVEV (reference sequence). The length of the CDR3 is 14 residues. The ends were cut back, 3 bases at V and 0 bases at J, with 8 bases in the middle. The CDR3 DNA sequence: TGTGCCAGCAGTTTTAGACAGATGAACACTGAAGCTTTCTTT. Translated, it gives CASSFRQMNTEAFF.

This chain links TRBV7-3 with TRBJ1-1, with D possibly matching TRBD1 (5 bases). CDR1 is SGHTA and CDR2 is FQGTGA in the germline V gene. V was pared by 1 base and J by 1 base, with 7 bases between. There are 14 residues in the CDR3. CDR3 DNA: TGTGCCAGCAGCTTAATGGGGCAGAACACTGAAGCTTTCTTT. It specifies CASSLMGQNTEAFF.

The V call is TRBV30, the J call TRBJ1-5; no clear D. Looked up from germline, CDR1 is GTSNPN and CDR2 is SVGIG (reference sequence). The V gene lost 0 bases and the J gene lost 3 bases, with 6 bases spanning the gap. The CDR3 runs to 13 residues. As DNA, the CDR3 is TGTGCCTGGAGTGTGAGGGACAATCAGCCCCAGCATTTT. Translating it yields CAWSVRDNQPQHF.

The rearrangement links TRBV12-3 or TRBV12-4 to TRBJ2-5; no clear D gene. The V end lost 8 bases, the J end lost 1 base, and 8 bases lay between the germline ends. This CDR3 contains 12 residues. The CDR3 sequence: CASLLGQETQYF. The CDR3 DNA follows: TGTGCCAGCCTCCTAGGCCAAGAGACCCAGTACTTC.

The chain uses TRBV5-6 and TRBJ2-7, with a tentative D call TRBD1 (6 bases). The CDR3 has 15 amino acids. Trimming removed 7 bases at V and 3 bases at J, with 20 bases between. The germline V gene has CDR1 SGHDT and CDR2 YYEEEE. CDR3 nucleotide sequence: TGTGCCAGCCTCTATTATGGGGACACCAGCTACGAGCAGTACTTC. Translating it yields CASLYYGDTSYEQYF. Looking up the rest from reference TRBV5-6 and TRBJ2-7 gives the full variable domain: DAGVTQSPTHLIKTRGQQVTLRCSPKSGHDTVSWYQQALGQGPQFIFQYYEEEERQRGNFPDRFSGHQFPNYSSELNVNALLLGDSALYLCASLYYGDTSYEQYFGPGTRLTVT.

The rearrangement links TRBV30 to TRBJ1-5; TRBD1 agrees at 8 bases. J gave up 2 bases and V 2 bases, and 8 bases lay outside the gene matches. The CDR3 is 16 residues long. CDR1 GTSNPN and CDR2 SVGIG come from the germline V gene (reference sequence). CDR3 sequence reads: CAWSLTGGAGNQPQHF. The CDR3 nucleotides read TGTGCCTGGAGTCTTACAGGGGGTGCGGGCAATCAGCCCCAGCATTTT.

V and J are TRBV12-5 and TRBJ2-1; D uncertain. This CDR3 is built from 14 residues. Trimming took off 1 base at V and 7 bases at J, with 11 bases between the two ends. CDR1 is LGHNT and CDR2 is FRNRAP in the germline V gene. The CDR3 DNA is TGTGCTAGTGGTTTGGACCCGGAGAAAAATGAGCAGTTCTTC. This sequence encodes CASGLDPEKNEQFF.

The chain employs TRBV14 and TRBJ1-4, with TRBD1 as a possible D gene (5 bases). Germline lookup yields CDR1 SGHDN and CDR2 FVKESK. The CDR3 consists of 15 residues. V lost 3 bases, J lost 5 bases, and 13 bases lay in between. CDR3 sequence: CASSQRGGPNEKLFF. The CDR3 region has the DNA TGTGCCAGCAGCCAGCGGGGGGGACCAAATGAAAAACTGTTTTTT.

This chain joins TRBV30 and TRBJ2-5; the D gene is possibly TRBD2 (5 bases). The CDR3 contains 14 residues. CDR1 is GTSNPN, CDR2 SVGIG, per germline (reference sequence). Trimming left V 3 bases short and J 5 bases short, with 16 bases between. Here the CDR3 DNA reads TGTGCCTGGAGCCCAGCGGCAACGCGGGAGACCCAGTACTTC. It translates to CAWSPAATRETQYF.

The chain carries TRBV30 and TRBJ1-2; unclear D gene. The V end lost 2 bases, the J end lost 4 bases, and 14 bases lay between the germline ends. This CDR3 contains 14 residues. Germline V CDR1 and CDR2: GTSNPN, SVGIG (reference sequence). The CDR3 loop reads CAWSRREDSYGYTF. CDR3 DNA sequence: TGTGCCTGGAGTCGGCGTGAGGACTCCTATGGCTACACCTTC.